This T cell receptor beta chain was profiled in a study of radiotherapy plus CTLA-4 blockade in lung cancer. Study information: Among patients, over 15% showed objective responses, and 25% to 35% had disease control.

This CDR3 spans 15 amino acids. V dropped 4 bases and J dropped 2 bases, with 14 bases sitting between them. Germline CDR1 is LNHDA and CDR2 is SQIVND (reference sequence). The table came from immunoSEQ multiplex PCR; TCRdb's copy has only in-frame clones and leaves some out. The table lists more than 25,000 clones, under 80% of them singletons. Note on this clone: Antigen specificity is unknown.

Overall study results and limits: Once radiotherapy plus ipilimumab had been given, TCR clones derived from tumor expanded in blood.

The chain has TRBV19 and TRBJ1-2; D is undetermined. The sample consisted of peripheral blood, taken from a patient treated with radiotherapy plus ipilimumab. The sequence was obtained from a human donor with non-small cell lung cancer who had stable disease on radiotherapy plus ipilimumab. CDR3 sequence (DNA): TGTGCCAGTAGTACCGGCGGCTGGACGAACTATGGCTACACCTTC. Its translation: CASSTGGWTNYGYTF.